Listed below are T cell receptor beta chains from one sample, sequenced in a study of shared clonotypes between healthy human individuals. Here immunoSEQ multiplex PCR was the method, and the copy in TCRdb shows in-frame clones only, minus some. The repertoire holds about 1.1 million clones, with roughly 77% as singletons. Specimen: memory CD4+ T cells from PBMCs. Every receptor here comes from a man aged 18-30 years in good health. Some clones in this sample may be carry-over from other donors' samples. Each CDR3 is given with its conserved first and last residue. Each record gives: J gene, V gene, clone size, D gene, CDR3 protein, CDR3 DNA. A D gene is named only where the DNA matches it firmly. Rows give clone size only sometimes, using once, few, many, or a class for an expanded clone.

>TRBJ2-6|TRBV7-2|-|-
CASSLMFSGANVLTF
TGTGCCAGCAGCTTAATGTTCTCTGGGGCCAACGTCCTGACTTTC
>TRBJ2-7|TRBV27|-|-
CASSFGGTGEQYF
TGTGCCAGCAGTTTTGGTGGGACTGGCGAGCAGTACTTC
>TRBJ1-1|TRBV29-1|-|-
CSDRQGWNTEAFF
TGCAGCGACCGGCAGGGGTGGAACACTGAAGCTTTCTTT
>TRBJ2-2|TRBV6-6|many|-
CASSGTNTGELFF
TGTGCCAGCAGTGGCACGAACACCGGGGAGCTGTTTTTT
>TRBJ2-7|TRBV5-1|-|-
CASSAGPFISYEQYF
TGCGCCAGCAGCGCGGGACCGTTCATCTCCTACGAGCAGTACTTC
>TRBJ2-7|TRBV4-3|-|-
CASSQGGRSSSYEQYF
TGCGCCAGCAGCCAAGGAGGGAGGTCCAGCTCCTACGAGCAGTACTTC
>TRBJ1-1|TRBV29-1|few|-
CSVRRQVGTEAFF
TGCAGCGTCCGTCGACAGGTGGGCACTGAAGCTTTCTTT
>TRBJ1-3|TRBV29-1|many|-
CSVTVQSGNTIYF
TGCAGCGTTACAGTCCAATCTGGAAACACCATATATTTT
>TRBJ2-6|TRBV27|-|-
CASREISGANVLTF
TGTGCCAGCAGGGAGATCTCTGGGGCCAACGTCCTGACTTTC
>TRBJ1-1|TRBV6-6|-|-
CASTSSSLTEAFF
TGTGCCAGCACGAGCAGCTCCCTCACTGAAGCTTTCTTT
>TRBJ2-5|TRBV4-1|-|-
CASSQDSREETQYF
TGCGCCAGCAGCCAAGATAGCAGGGAAGAGACCCAGTACTTC
>TRBJ2-3|TRBV11-2|few|-
CASSLVYRRDTDTQYF
TGTGCCAGCAGCTTAGTGTACCGGCGAGACACAGATACGCAGTATTTT